The rows below give T cell receptor beta chains drawn from one sample of a study of T-cell reconstitution after alpha-beta-depleted transplantation in children. One entry per CDR3 protein results from TCRdb running MiXCR on the PCR reads. The table includes hundreds of thousands of distinct CDR3 sequences, 10% to 15% detected once. The material was PBMCs, mostly from graft donor cells, obtained 360 days after TCRalphabeta/CD19-depleted stem cell transplant. Receptor source: a male patient aged 10 to 17 who had a stem cell transplant for acute myeloid leukemia, so the T cells may come from the graft donor. Both conserved end residues are part of each CDR3. A D gene is named only where the DNA matches it firmly. A clone size is listed for some rows: how often the clone was seen (once, few, many), or a class if it is expanded.

TRBJ2-7,many,TRBV27,TRBD2,TGTGCCAGCAGTTTCCGGGGACTAGCGGGAGAGGTTTCCAACGAGCAGTACTTC,CASSFRGLAGEVSNEQYF
TRBJ2-7,many,TRBV12-3/TRBV12-4,-,TGTGCCAGCAGTTTTGGCGGCAGGGCCTACGAGCAGTACTTC,CASSFGGRAYEQYF
TRBJ1-1,-,TRBV12-3/TRBV12-4,-,TGTGCCAGCAACTCGGGGGCATGGGCTGAAGCTTTCTTT,CASNSGAWAEAFF
TRBJ2-6,-,TRBV10-3,-,TGTGCCATCGGACCGCCCCCGGGATTGGCCAACGTCCTGACTTTC,CAIGPPPGLANVLTF
TRBJ2-5,many,TRBV6-2/TRBV6-3,-,TGTGCCAGCACACGGGGTGAAGAGACCCAGTACTTC,CASTRGEETQYF
TRBJ2-7,-,TRBV5-5,-,TGTGCCAGCAGCTTGAACTTCTACGAGCAGTACTTC,CASSLNFYEQYF
TRBJ2-3,few,TRBV12-3/TRBV12-4,-,TGTGCCAGCAGCCCATTTTTGGCTAGCACAGATACGCAGTATTTT,CASSPFLASTDTQYF
TRBJ1-1,few,TRBV20-1,-,TGCAGTGCCGATAGTGGGATGGGCAGGGGAAAATTGGGTGAAGCTTTCTTT,CSADSGMGRGKLGEAFF
TRBJ2-2,few,TRBV29-1,-,TGCAGCGTTCTTAGAGGGCTGTCGACCGGGGAGCTGTTTTTT,CSVLRGLSTGELFF
TRBJ2-1,-,TRBV6-1,-,TGTGCCAGCAGTGAACAACTCGTACAAATGGGCAATGAGCAGTTCTTC,CASSEQLVQMGNEQFF
TRBJ2-7,many,TRBV20-1,-,TGCAGTGCTACACTGGTCTCCTACGAGCAGTACTTC,CSATLVSYEQYF
TRBJ2-1,-,TRBV7-2,-,TGTGCCAGCAGCTTCCCTGTATCCGGTGGTGAGCAGTTCTTC,CASSFPVSGGEQFF
TRBJ2-7,-,TRBV7-6,-,TGTGCCAGCGGCCGGGACCCCTACGAGCAGTACTTC,CASGRDPYEQYF
TRBJ1-5,-,TRBV15,-,TGTGCCACCAGCTTTACCCATGGGGCTAGCAATCAGCCCCAGCATTTT,CATSFTHGASNQPQHF
TRBJ2-7,many,TRBV27,TRBD1,TGTGCCAGCAGTTTAAGGGGACAGGGGACCTCCTACGAGCAGTACTTC,CASSLRGQGTSYEQYF
TRBJ2-2,-,TRBV28,-,TGTGCCAGCAGTGGAGGTAGCCCCCCCGGGGAGCTGTTTTTT,CASSGGSPPGELFF
TRBJ2-5,few,TRBV28,TRBD2,TGTGCCAGCAGCCCCGTCGGACTAGATCAGGAGACCCAGTACTTC,CASSPVGLDQETQYF
TRBJ2-1,-,TRBV7-9,-,TGTGCCAGCAGCAGAGACCGCCATGAGCAGTTCTTC,CASSRDRHEQFF
TRBJ1-5,-,TRBV7-8,TRBD1,TGTGCCAGCAGCCCGTGGACAGGGGGCTATGGCCAGCCCCAGCATTTT,CASSPWTGGYGQPQHF
TRBJ2-1,-,TRBV11-2,TRBD2,TGTGCCAGCAGCTTTTTCCTTCTCCCGGGACTAGCTGGGAAAAACAATGAGCAGTTCTTC,CASSFFLLPGLAGKNNEQFF
TRBJ2-1,few,TRBV24-1,TRBD2,TGTGCCACCGGTCAGTTAGCGGGAGGATCCTACAATGAGCAGTTCTTC,CATGQLAGGSYNEQFF
TRBJ2-7,-,TRBV3-1,-,TGTGCCAGCAGCCCTCGGCAGACCCTCTCCTACGAGCAGTACTTC,CASSPRQTLSYEQYF
TRBJ1-1,few,TRBV12-3/TRBV12-4,-,TGTGCCAGCAGACTTTCGGGACACCTGAACACTGAAGCTTTCTTT,CASRLSGHLNTEAFF
TRBJ2-7,-,TRBV28,-,TGTGCCAGCAGCTTTCCTTCTAGATACATCTTCTACGAGCAGTACTTC,CASSFPSRYIFYEQYF
TRBJ1-2,-,TRBV27,TRBD1,TGTGCCAGCAGTTCACTGGACAGGCTTCTTTATGGCTACACCTTC,CASSSLDRLLYGYTF
TRBJ2-5,-,TRBV5-1,-,TGCGCCAGCAGTAGAGGTCCTGGAGAGACCCAGTACTTC,CASSRGPGETQYF
TRBJ1-4,-,TRBV12-3/TRBV12-4,-,TGTGCCAGCAGTCTCAGGGAGACTAATGAAAAACTGTTTTTT,CASSLRETNEKLFF
TRBJ2-5,many,TRBV29-1,-,TGCAGCTCCCTTGAGGAGACCCAGTACTTC,CSSLEETQYF